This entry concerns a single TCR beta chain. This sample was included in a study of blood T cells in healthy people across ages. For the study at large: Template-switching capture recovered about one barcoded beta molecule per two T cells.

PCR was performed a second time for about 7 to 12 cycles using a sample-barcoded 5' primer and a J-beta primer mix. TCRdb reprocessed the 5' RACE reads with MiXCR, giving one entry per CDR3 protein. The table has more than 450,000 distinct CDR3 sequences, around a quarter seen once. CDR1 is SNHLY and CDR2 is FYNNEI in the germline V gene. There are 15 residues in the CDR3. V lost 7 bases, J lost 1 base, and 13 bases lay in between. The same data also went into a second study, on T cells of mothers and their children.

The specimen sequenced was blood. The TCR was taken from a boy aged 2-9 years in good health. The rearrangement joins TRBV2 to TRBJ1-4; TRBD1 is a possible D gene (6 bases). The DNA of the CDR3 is TGTGCCAGCAAACGGGACACCGGAACTAATGAAAAACTGTTTTTT. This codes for CASKRDTGTNEKLFF.